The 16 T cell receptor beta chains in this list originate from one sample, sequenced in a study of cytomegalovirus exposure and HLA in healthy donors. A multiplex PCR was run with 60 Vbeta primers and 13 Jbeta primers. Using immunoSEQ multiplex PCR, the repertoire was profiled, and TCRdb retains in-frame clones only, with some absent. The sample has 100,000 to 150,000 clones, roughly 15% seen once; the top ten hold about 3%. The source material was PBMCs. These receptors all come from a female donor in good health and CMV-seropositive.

The CDR3 loop reads CASSLGGSLYEQYF. The CDR3 coding sequence is TGTGCCAGCAGCTTGGGGGGCAGTCTCTACGAGCAGTACTTC. The rearrangement joins TRBV5-6 to TRBJ2-7; D may be TRBD1 (5 bases). CDR1 and CDR2 from the germline V gene are SGHDT and YYEEEE. The V and J ends lost 0 bases and 3 bases respectively, with 10 bases between them. This CDR3 has 14 residues. Full variable domain (remainder filled in from reference TRBV5-6 and TRBJ2-7): DAGVTQSPTHLIKTRGQQVTLRCSPKSGHDTVSWYQQALGQGPQFIFQYYEEEERQRGNFPDRFSGHQFPNYSSELNVNALLLGDSALYLCASSLGGSLYEQYFGPGTRLTVT.

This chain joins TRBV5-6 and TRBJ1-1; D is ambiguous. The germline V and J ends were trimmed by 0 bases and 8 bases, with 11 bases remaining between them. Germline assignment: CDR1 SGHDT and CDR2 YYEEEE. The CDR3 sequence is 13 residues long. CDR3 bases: TGTGCCAGCAGCTTGGAGGCGGGCCCAGAAGCTTTCTTT. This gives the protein CASSLEAGPEAFF.

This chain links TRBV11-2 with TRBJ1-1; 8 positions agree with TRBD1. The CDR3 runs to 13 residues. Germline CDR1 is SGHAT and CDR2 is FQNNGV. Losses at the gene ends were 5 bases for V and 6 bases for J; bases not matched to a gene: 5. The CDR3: CASSPQGAAEAFF. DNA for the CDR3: TGTGCCAGCAGCCCGCAGGGGGCGGCTGAAGCTTTCTTT.

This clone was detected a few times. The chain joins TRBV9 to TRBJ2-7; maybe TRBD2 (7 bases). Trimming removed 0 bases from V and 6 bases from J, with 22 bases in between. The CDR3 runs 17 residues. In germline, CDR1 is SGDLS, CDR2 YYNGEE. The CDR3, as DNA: TGTGCCAGCAGCGTAGGAGGGGGGGGACTACCGCTACGCGAGCAGTACTTC. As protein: CASSVGGGGLPLREQYF.

As DNA, the CDR3 is TGTGCCAGCAGGACTGGACAGGGGCGTTATAATTCACCCCTCCACTTT. It specifies CASRTGQGRYNSPLHF. This chain joins TRBV7-9 and TRBJ1-6; the match to TRBD1 covers 9 bases. With V trimmed by 6 bases and J by 4 bases, 7 bases remained unmatched. This CDR3 spans 16 amino acids. CDR1 and CDR2 (germline): SEHNR, FQNEAQ (reference sequence).

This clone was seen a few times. For the CDR3, the DNA is TGTGCCAGCAGTCGATTTTCACAGGACATGAACACTGAAGCTTTCTTT. It yields the protein CASSRFSQDMNTEAFF. The J gene is TRBJ1-1, the V gene TRBV27, with a weak D call TRBD1 (5 bases). Per the germline V gene, CDR1 is MNHEY and CDR2 is SMNVEV (reference sequence). The CDR3 covers 16 residues. V lost 5 bases and J lost 0, with 16 bases in between.

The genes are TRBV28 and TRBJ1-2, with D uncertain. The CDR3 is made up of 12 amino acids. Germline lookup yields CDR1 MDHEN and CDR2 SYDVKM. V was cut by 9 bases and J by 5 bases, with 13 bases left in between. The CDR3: CASAWALYGYTF. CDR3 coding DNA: TGTGCCAGTGCCTGGGCGCTATATGGCTACACCTTC.

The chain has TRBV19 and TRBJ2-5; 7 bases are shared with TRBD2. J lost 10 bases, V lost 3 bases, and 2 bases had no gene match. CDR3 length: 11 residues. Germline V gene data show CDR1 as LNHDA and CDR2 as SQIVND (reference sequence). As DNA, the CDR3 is TGTGCCAGTAGTATCGGACTAGACCAGTACTTC. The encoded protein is CASSIGLDQYF.

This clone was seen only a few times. CDR3 sequence: CASSTPGLALYEQYF. As DNA, the CDR3 is TGTGCCAGCAGTACTCCGGGACTCGCTCTTTACGAGCAGTACTTC. V usage is TRBV27 and J usage is TRBJ2-7, with D tentatively TRBD2 (6 bases). In germline, CDR1 is MNHEY, CDR2 SMNVEV (reference sequence). The CDR3 sequence is 15 residues long. Trimming removed 5 bases from V and 4 bases from J, with 18 bases in between.

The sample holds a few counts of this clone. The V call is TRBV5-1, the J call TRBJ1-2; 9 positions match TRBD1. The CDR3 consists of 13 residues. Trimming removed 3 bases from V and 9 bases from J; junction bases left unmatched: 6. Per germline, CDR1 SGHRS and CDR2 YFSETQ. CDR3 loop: CASSSGTGSRYTF. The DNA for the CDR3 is TGCGCCAGCAGCTCAGGGACAGGGTCCCGCTACACCTTC.

The CDR3 sequence is CASSLVQGASPLHF. As DNA, the CDR3 is TGTGCCAGCAGTTTGGTCCAGGGCGCCTCACCCCTCCACTTT. The rearrangement links TRBV28 to TRBJ1-6; tentatively, D is TRBD1 (5 bases). Germline V gene data show CDR1 as MDHEN and CDR2 as SYDVKM. V was cut by 3 bases and J by 10 bases, with 13 bases left in between. The CDR3 totals 14 residues.

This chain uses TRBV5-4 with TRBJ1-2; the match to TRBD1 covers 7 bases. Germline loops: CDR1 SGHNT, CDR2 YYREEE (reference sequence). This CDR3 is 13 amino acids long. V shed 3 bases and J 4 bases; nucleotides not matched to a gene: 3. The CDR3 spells CASSSGQSYGYTF. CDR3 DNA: TGTGCCAGCAGCTCGGGACAGAGCTATGGCTACACCTTC.

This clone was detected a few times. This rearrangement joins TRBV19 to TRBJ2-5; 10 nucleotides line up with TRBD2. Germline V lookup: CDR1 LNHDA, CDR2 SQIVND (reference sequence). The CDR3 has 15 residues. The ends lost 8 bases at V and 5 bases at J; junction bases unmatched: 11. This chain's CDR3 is CASRRLAGVGETQYF. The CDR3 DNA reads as TGTGCCAGTCGGAGGCTAGCGGGAGTTGGGGAGACCCAGTACTTC.

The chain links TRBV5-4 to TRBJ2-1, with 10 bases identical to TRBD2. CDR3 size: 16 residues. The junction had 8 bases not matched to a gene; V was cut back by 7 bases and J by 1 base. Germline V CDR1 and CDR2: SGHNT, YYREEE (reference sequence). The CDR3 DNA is TGTGCCAGCGGACAGCGGGAGGGGGGATCCTACAATGAGCAGTTCTTC. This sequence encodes CASGQREGGSYNEQFF.

The CDR3 region is CASSRGTASSNQPQHF. DNA of the CDR3: TGCGCCAGCAGCCGCGGGACAGCCTCTAGCAATCAGCCCCAGCATTTT. The rearrangement links TRBV4-1 to TRBJ1-5, with 7 bases identical to TRBD1. The V segment lost 4 bases and the J segment 0 bases; nucleotides outside the gene matches: 6. CDR1 is MGHRA, CDR2 YSYEKL, per germline. The CDR3 spans 16 residues.

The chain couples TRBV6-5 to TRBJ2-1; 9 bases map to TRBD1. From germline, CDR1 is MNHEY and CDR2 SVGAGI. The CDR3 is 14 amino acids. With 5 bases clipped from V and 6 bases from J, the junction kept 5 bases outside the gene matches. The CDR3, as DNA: TGTGCCAGCAGTCCCGGGACAGGGCTCAATGAGCAGTTCTTC. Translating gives CASSPGTGLNEQFF.